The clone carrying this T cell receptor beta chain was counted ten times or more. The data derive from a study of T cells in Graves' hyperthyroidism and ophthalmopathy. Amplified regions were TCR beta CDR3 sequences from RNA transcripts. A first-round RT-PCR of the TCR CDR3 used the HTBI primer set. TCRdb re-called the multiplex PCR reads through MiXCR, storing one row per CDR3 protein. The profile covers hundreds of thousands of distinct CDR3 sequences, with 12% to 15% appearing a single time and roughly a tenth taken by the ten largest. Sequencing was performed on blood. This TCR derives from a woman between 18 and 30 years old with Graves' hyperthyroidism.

The CDR3 coding sequence is TGCAGTGCTAGGGGGAGGGGGGCTGTCACTGAAGCTTTCTTT. Its translation is CSARGRGAVTEAFF. The J gene is TRBJ1-1, the V gene TRBV20-1, with D perhaps TRBD1 (6 bases). Germline V gene data show CDR1 as DFQATT and CDR2 as SNEGSKA (reference sequence). CDR3 length equals 14 residues. The V gene lost 3 bases and the J gene lost 4 bases, with 15 bases spanning the gap.